A single sample gave rise to the 21 T cell receptor beta chains below, sequenced in a study of blood T cell repertoires in COVID-19. Clones were sequenced by immunoSEQ multiplex PCR, and TCRdb holds only the in-frame ones, with some missing. The sample lists around 170,000 clones, about 88% occurring once. Sequences were obtained from PBMCs or T cells enriched from blood (not recorded which). These receptors came from a woman aged 45-65 years who had recovered from COVID-19.

CDR3 residues: CASSLSGSRETQYF. CDR3 DNA: TGTGCCAGCAGCTTAAGCGGGAGTCGGGAGACCCAGTACTTC. The chain carries TRBV7-3 and TRBJ2-5, with 7 positions matching TRBD2. There are 14 residues in the CDR3. V shed 1 base, J shed 5 bases, and the junction held 4 bases outside the gene matches. Germline CDR1 and CDR2: SGHTA and FQGTGA.

The chain employs TRBV28 and TRBJ2-7, with 9 positions matching TRBD1. CDR1 and CDR2 from the germline V gene are MDHEN and SYDVKM. This CDR3 has 15 residues. V dropped 7 bases and J dropped 5; count of bases not matched to a gene: 12. The DNA of the CDR3 is TGTGCCAGCACCGCTCCGGGACAGGGCATCCACGAGCAGTACTTC. It codes for CASTAPGQGIHEQYF.

A few counts support this clone. Other DNA variants within this sample encode the same CDR3. The V call is TRBV18, the J call TRBJ1-2; D unclear. The V end was cut by 3 bases, the J end by 6 bases, with 5 bases between. The germline V gene encodes CDR1 KGHSH and CDR2 LQKENI. The CDR3 totals 11 residues. The CDR3, as DNA: TGTGCCAGCTCACCTTCAAATGGCTACACCTTC. Translation gives CASSPSNGYTF.

The V gene is TRBV11-3, the J gene TRBJ2-2, with a tentative D call TRBD1 (6 bases). Germline V lookup: CDR1 SGHNT, CDR2 YENEEA. V lost 5 bases and J lost 5, with 9 bases in between. The CDR3 loop spans 13 amino acids. The DNA for the CDR3 is TGTGCCAGCAGCCCCGACAGGACCGGGGAGCTGTTTTTT. Protein: CASSPDRTGELFF.

As to this clone: This specimen includes other DNA sequences encoding the same CDR3. The chain combines TRBV7-2 with TRBJ2-1, with 9 nucleotides matching TRBD2. CDR1 and CDR2 from the germline V gene are SGHTA and FQGNSA. With 3 bases clipped from V and 0 bases from J, the junction kept 0 bases outside the gene matches. This CDR3 has 15 residues. CDR3 region: CASSFSGSSYNEQFF. CDR3 bases: TGTGCCAGCAGCTTTAGCGGGAGCTCCTACAATGAGCAGTTCTTC. Full variable domain (missing parts from reference TRBV7-2 and TRBJ2-1): GAGVSQSPSNKVTEKGKDVELRCDPISGHTALYWYRQSLGQGLEFLIYFQGNSAPDKSGLPSDRFSAERTGGSVSTLTIQRTQQEDSAVYLCASSFSGSSYNEQFFGPGTRLTVL.

This chain uses TRBV5-1 with TRBJ1-1; D gene unclear. Trimming took off 2 bases at V and 0 bases at J, with 8 bases between the two ends. The CDR3 is 14 residues long. Germline lookup yields CDR1 SGHRS and CDR2 YFSETQ. CDR3 nucleotide sequence: TGCGCCAGCAGCTTACCGGGTTTGAACACTGAAGCTTTCTTT. Its translation is CASSLPGLNTEAFF.

In nucleotides, the CDR3 is TGTGCCAGTAGGGTAGGGGGCGGGACTGAAGCTTTCTTT. Translating it yields CASRVGGGTEAFF. The rearrangement links TRBV19 to TRBJ1-1; 7 bases map to TRBD1. This CDR3 is 13 amino acids long. Germline assignment: CDR1 LNHDA and CDR2 SQIVND (reference sequence). V gave up 6 bases and J gave up 5 bases; unmatched junction bases: 6.

The V and J genes are TRBV10-2 and TRBJ2-6; D is perhaps TRBD2 (6 bases). Looked up from germline, CDR1 is WSHSY and CDR2 is SAAADI. This CDR3 comprises 15 residues. Trimming stripped 2 bases from V and 2 bases from J, with 7 bases between. CDR3 protein: CASSERRAGANVLTF. The DNA for the CDR3 is TGCGCCAGCAGTGAGCGGAGGGCTGGGGCCAACGTCCTGACTTTC.

The chain joins TRBV27 to TRBJ1-1; D is possibly TRBD1 (5 bases). V dropped 6 bases and J dropped 0 bases, with 11 bases sitting between them. This CDR3 region has 14 residues. In germline, CDR1 is MNHEY, CDR2 SMNVEV (reference sequence). The CDR3 loop reads CASSSGGVNTEAFF. In nucleotides, the CDR3 is TGTGCCAGCAGCTCCGGAGGGGTGAACACTGAAGCTTTCTTT.

This chain joins TRBV19 and TRBJ1-5; no clear D gene. V was clipped by 7 bases and J by 4 bases, with 14 bases between them. This CDR3 has 14 residues. The germline V gene has CDR1 LNHDA and CDR2 SQIVND (reference sequence). The CDR3 is CASKRTRNNQPQHF. The CDR3 DNA reads as TGTGCCAGTAAAAGGACTCGAAATAATCAGCCCCAGCATTTT.

This clone occurred a few times. The chain uses TRBV30 and TRBJ2-7; D ambiguous. The V end was cut by 2 bases, the J end by 1 base, with 3 bases between. Per germline, CDR1 GTSNPN and CDR2 SVGIG (reference sequence). The CDR3 has 11 residues. CDR3 sequence reads: CAWSQSYEQYF. In nucleotides, the CDR3 is TGTGCCTGGAGTCAATCCTACGAGCAGTACTTC.

This chain links TRBV5-8 with TRBJ2-3; TRBD2 matches at 8 bases. Trimming removed 0 bases from V and 3 bases from J; junction bases left unmatched: 3. Germline-derived CDR1 and CDR2 are SGHTS and YDEGEE. This CDR3 comprises 15 residues. The CDR3 DNA follows: TGTGCCAGCAGCTTGGATGGCGGGAGGACAGATACGCAGTATTTT. Its protein is CASSLDGGRTDTQYF.

This clone has a single count. This chain uses TRBV2 with TRBJ2-7, with D maybe TRBD1 (6 bases). This CDR3 is built from 15 residues. CDR1 is SNHLY, CDR2 FYNNEI, per germline. The ends were cut back, 6 bases at V and 6 bases at J, with 21 bases in the middle. CDR3 loop: CASRGGGTPEAEQYF. The DNA of the CDR3 is TGTGCCAGCAGAGGGGGTGGGACCCCCGAAGCCGAGCAGTACTTC.

CDR3 DNA sequence: TGTGCCAGCAGCCAAGTCGGTGGTGAGCAGTTCTTC. The encoded protein is CASSQVGGEQFF. The gene calls are TRBV3-1 (or the pseudogene TRBV3-2) and TRBJ2-1; no firm D call. This CDR3 spans 12 amino acids. Germline lookup yields CDR1 LGHDT and CDR2 YNNKEL (reference sequence). The V end lost 1 base, the J end lost 9 bases, and 7 bases lay between the germline ends.

In the case of this clone: Other DNA sequences in this sample translate to the same CDR3. This sequence joins TRBV6-2 or TRBV6-3 and TRBJ2-7; 11 bases agree with TRBD2. The CDR3 covers 16 residues. Per germline, CDR1 MNHEY and CDR2 SVGEGT. The junction had 3 bases not matched to a gene; V was cut back by 0 bases and J by 2 bases. The CDR3 sequence: CASSYSGTSGTYEQYF. The CDR3 region has the DNA TGTGCCAGCAGTTACTCCGGGACTAGCGGAACCTACGAGCAGTACTTC.

The chain is built from TRBV5-1 and TRBJ1-4; 7 nucleotides agree with TRBD1. The CDR3 contains 16 residues. CDR1 is SGHRS, CDR2 YFSETQ, per germline. Trimming took 4 bases from V and 0 from J; bases not matched to a gene: 6. The DNA of the CDR3 is TGCGCCAGCAGCCCCGGACAGGCGACAACTAATGAAAAACTGTTTTTT. Its protein is CASSPGQATTNEKLFF.

The V call is TRBV6-2 or TRBV6-3, the J call TRBJ2-5, with D possibly TRBD2 on 7 matching bases. CDR3 length: 13 amino acids. The germline V gene has CDR1 MNHEY and CDR2 SVGEGT. V was shortened by 4 bases and J by 5 bases, with 11 bases between the two germline ends. CDR3 nucleotide sequence: TGTGCCAGCAGTTCTCGCGGGGGCGAGACCCAGTACTTC. The encoded protein is CASSSRGGETQYF.

This chain connects TRBV9 to TRBJ1-3; D is ambiguous. The CDR3 length is 15 residues. Germline CDR1 and CDR2: SGDLS and YYNGEE. V shed 4 bases and J shed 4 bases, with 15 bases lying between them. The CDR3 spells CASSTRSGIGNTIYF. The CDR3 DNA sequence: TGTGCCAGCAGCACTCGCTCAGGAATCGGAAACACCATATATTTT.

This sequence joins TRBV23-1 and TRBJ1-6, with TRBD1 identical over 7 bases. TRBV23-1 is given ORF status, its function remaining uncertain. The CDR3 runs 17 residues. V lost 2 bases to trimming and J lost 6 bases; unmatched junction nucleotides: 10. The CDR3 region has the DNA TGCGCCAGCAGTCAACCGACAGGGAAGAGCGGTAATTCACCCCTCCACTTT. Its translation is CASSQPTGKSGNSPLHF.

The V and J genes are TRBV13 and TRBJ2-5; TRBD2 matches at 14 bases. The CDR3 runs to 18 residues. Trimming cost V 5 bases and J 2 bases; bases outside gene matches: 10. CDR1 and CDR2 (germline): PRHDT, FYEKMQ (reference sequence). The CDR3 region has the DNA TGTGCCAGCAGCGCAGGGACTAGCGGGAGAGCAAGACAAGAGACCCAGTACTTC. This translates into CASSAGTSGRARQETQYF.

The chain has TRBV28 and TRBJ2-1; D is possibly TRBD2 (5 bases). This CDR3 region has 12 residues. Germline lookup yields CDR1 MDHEN and CDR2 SYDVKM. V was pared by 8 bases and J by 8 bases, with 13 bases between. The CDR3 loop reads CASGRGIDEQFF. The DNA of the CDR3 is TGTGCCAGCGGTAGAGGGATTGATGAGCAGTTCTTC.